The 28 T cell receptor beta chains below come from one sample, sequenced in a study of T cell therapy after organ transplantation. Sequencing used immunoSEQ multiplex PCR; TCRdb keeps in-frame clones, though not all of them. The sample includes thousands of clones, around 76% of them seen just once. No cognate antigen is known for these TCRs. Time point indicated: 20-29 weeks after completion of therapy. Sequenced material: CD8+ T cells from blood, taken after autologous CMV-specific T cell therapy. These TCRs come from a human patient who had received a solid organ transplant and had CMV disease. Some T cells may originate from the graft donor.

The table lists this clone with a few counts. The DNA for the CDR3 is TGTGCCAGCAGCTTATCCTCTGCCATGAATGAGCAGTTCTTC. Its protein is CASSLSSAMNEQFF. The chain combines TRBV11-2 with TRBJ2-1; D remains ambiguous. The V and J ends lost 2 bases and 7 bases respectively, with 12 bases between them. The germline CDR1 and CDR2 sequences are SGHAT and FQNNGV. This CDR3 comprises 14 residues.

There are a few counts of this clone. The gene calls are TRBV6-5 and TRBJ2-1, with TRBD2 matching over 13 bases. From germline, CDR1 is MNHEY and CDR2 SVGAGI. The V segment lost 7 bases and the J segment 7 bases; nucleotides outside the gene matches: 4. The CDR3 length is 14 residues. CDR3: CASNGLAGDNEQFF. CDR3 in DNA: TGTGCCAGCAACGGACTAGCGGGAGATAATGAGCAGTTCTTC.

This clone appeared a few times. J is TRBJ1-1 and V is TRBV7-9; D not certain. Germline lookup yields CDR1 SEHNR and CDR2 FQNEAQ (reference sequence). V was shortened by 2 bases and J by 0 bases, with 7 bases between the two germline ends. The CDR3 has 14 amino acids. Here the CDR3 reads CASSLLGMNTEAFF. The CDR3 DNA follows: TGTGCCAGCAGCTTACTGGGGATGAACACTGAAGCTTTCTTT. Drawing the rest from reference TRBV7-9 and TRBJ1-1, the complete variable domain is DTGVSQNPRHKITKRGQNVTFRCDPISEHNRLYWYRQTLGQGPEFLTYFQNEAQLEKSRLLSDRFSAERPKGSFSTLEIQRTEQGDSAMYLCASSLLGMNTEAFFGQGTRLTVV.

V usage is TRBV7-2 and J usage is TRBJ2-2; TRBD2 aligns across 9 bases. The germline V gene has CDR1 SGHTA and CDR2 FQGNSA. Trimming at V came to 1 base and at J to 2 bases, leaving 5 bases not matched to a gene. This CDR3 region has 17 residues. CDR3 sequence: CASSLGIAGVNTGELFF. In nucleotides, the CDR3 is TGTGCCAGCAGCTTAGGAATAGCGGGAGTAAACACCGGGGAGCTGTTTTTT. Complete variable domain (other parts from reference TRBV7-2 and TRBJ2-2): GAGVSQSPSNKVTEKGKDVELRCDPISGHTALYWYRQSLGQGLEFLIYFQGNSAPDKSGLPSDRFSAERTGGSVSTLTIQRTQQEDSAVYLCASSLGIAGVNTGELFFGEGSRLTVL.

The rearrangement uses TRBV4-3 and TRBJ2-2; a possible D gene is TRBD2 (5 bases). The germline CDR1 and CDR2 sequences are LGHNA and YSLEER. V was clipped by 1 base and J by 6 bases, with 18 bases between them. There are 17 residues in the CDR3. CDR3 loop: CASSQGGKVQVAGELFF. The CDR3, as DNA: TGCGCCAGCAGCCAAGGAGGGAAGGTCCAGGTGGCCGGGGAGCTGTTTTTT.

The chain uses TRBV27 and TRBJ2-1; 7 nucleotides line up with TRBD1. Per the germline V gene, CDR1 is MNHEY and CDR2 is SMNVEV (reference sequence). The CDR3 length is 16 residues. V dropped 5 bases and J dropped 0; count of bases not matched to a gene: 7. In nucleotides, the CDR3 is TGTGCCAGCAGTCTCCCCGCAGGGGGCTCCTACAATGAGCAGTTCTTC. Protein sequence: CASSLPAGGSYNEQFF.

This clone showed up just once. The chain combines TRBV28 with TRBJ2-4, with 8 bases fitting TRBD1. Germline CDR1 reads MDHEN; CDR2 reads SYDVKM. The CDR3 spans 13 residues. The J segment lost 11 bases and the V segment lost 7 bases, leaving 10 bases of the junction unmatched. CDR3 in DNA: TGTGCCAGCAACTCCGGACAGGGCGCATTTCAGTACTTC. Amino acid sequence: CASNSGQGAFQYF.

The chain joins TRBV7-2 to TRBJ2-1; TRBD2 agrees at 13 bases. J lost 6 bases, V lost 5 bases, and 4 bases had no gene match. Germline CDR1 is SGHTA and CDR2 is FQGNSA. The CDR3 has 15 amino acids. Here the CDR3 reads CASSILAGGPNEQFF. The CDR3 DNA reads TGTGCCAGCAGCATACTAGCGGGAGGGCCCAATGAGCAGTTCTTC.

In its sample, this clone was seen a few times. The V and J genes are TRBV15 and TRBJ2-1, with 9 positions matching TRBD2. Germline loops: CDR1 LNHNV, CDR2 YYDKDF (reference sequence). The CDR3 covers 19 residues. Trimming cost V 1 base and J 4 bases; bases outside gene matches: 14. CDR3 nucleotides: TGTGCCACCAGCAGAGTACCCGGGGCTAGCGGGGCCCAATACAATGAGCAGTTCTTC. This gives the protein CATSRVPGASGAQYNEQFF.

This chain uses TRBV7-6 with TRBJ2-2, with 15 bases that match TRBD2. V was pared by 5 bases and J by 2 bases, with 3 bases of the junction left unmatched. Germline lookup yields CDR1 SGHVS and CDR2 FNYEAQ. The CDR3 loop spans 17 amino acids. Here the CDR3 reads CASSAGLAGGNTGELFF. For the CDR3, the DNA is TGTGCCAGCAGCGCGGGACTAGCGGGGGGAAACACCGGGGAGCTGTTTTTT.

V usage is TRBV6-9 and J usage is TRBJ1-2, with D unclear. Looked up from germline, CDR1 is MNHGY and CDR2 is SVAAGI. V was clipped by 3 bases and J by 4 bases, with 12 bases between them. The CDR3 is 14 amino acids. The CDR3 spells CASSYGPAFYGYTF. Written as DNA, the CDR3 is TGTGCCAGCAGTTACGGGCCGGCGTTCTATGGCTACACCTTC.

The V and J genes are TRBV28 and TRBJ2-1; D is uncertain. Germline CDR1 is MDHEN and CDR2 is SYDVKM. This CDR3 has 11 residues. V lost 5 bases and J lost 6, with 5 bases in between. The CDR3 DNA sequence: TGTGCCAGCAGTGCCATCAATGAGCAGTTCTTC. Encoded protein: CASSAINEQFF.

J is TRBJ2-3 and V is TRBV4-1, with a tentative D call TRBD2 (6 bases). Germline CDR1 and CDR2: MGHRA and YSYEKL. The CDR3 has 20 residues. Trimming took 0 bases from V and 0 from J, leaving 22 bases between them. The CDR3 nucleotides read TGCGCCAGCAGCCAAGAGTTGACACGGGCCCTCGGAGGGAGCACAGATACGCAGTATTTT. This translates into CASSQELTRALGGSTDTQYF.

The chain employs TRBV6-4 and TRBJ2-5; 11 bases fit TRBD2. Germline CDR1 MRHNA, CDR2 SNTAGT. The length of the CDR3 is 15 residues. V was clipped by 3 bases and J by 1 base; unmatched bases: 1. The CDR3 nucleotides are TGTGCCAGCAGTGAAACTAGCGGGAGCCAAGAGACCCAGTACTTC. It is translated as CASSETSGSQETQYF.

V is TRBV25-1 and J is TRBJ2-1, with 10 bases fitting TRBD2. This CDR3 contains 17 residues. With V trimmed by 7 bases and J by 5 bases, 14 bases remained unmatched. Germline V gene lookup returns CDR1 MGHDK and CDR2 SYGVNS. The CDR3 reads CASTIQGSGRADNEQFF. For the CDR3, the DNA is TGTGCCAGCACCATTCAGGGGAGCGGGAGGGCGGACAATGAGCAGTTCTTC.

V is TRBV6-4 and J is TRBJ2-2; unclear D gene. The ends were cut back, 4 bases at V and 3 bases at J, with 6 bases in the middle. The CDR3 is 13 residues long. Germline assignment: CDR1 MRHNA and CDR2 SNTAGT. The DNA for the CDR3 is TGTGCCAGCAGTGTGGACGACACCGGGGAGCTGTTTTTT. Encoded protein: CASSVDDTGELFF.

This chain joins TRBV7-9 and TRBJ2-5; D possibly uses TRBD1 or TRBD2 (5 bases each). Trimming pared 3 bases from V and 0 bases from J, leaving 14 bases between. The CDR3 is made up of 16 amino acids. Germline V gene sequence: CDR1 SEHNR, CDR2 FQNEAQ (reference sequence). The CDR3 is CASSFLFLGDQETQYF. CDR3 nucleotide sequence: TGTGCCAGCAGCTTCCTTTTTCTGGGGGACCAAGAGACCCAGTACTTC.

V gene TRBV9 combines with J gene TRBJ2-3; tentatively, D is TRBD2 (6 bases). The CDR3 is 14 amino acids. Germline lookup yields CDR1 SGDLS and CDR2 YYNGEE. The germline V and J ends were trimmed by 3 bases and 6 bases, with 14 bases remaining between them. The CDR3 region has the DNA TGTGCCAGCAGCGATCGAGGCGGGGATGATACGCAGTATTTT. Translated, it gives CASSDRGGDDTQYF.

The V and J genes are TRBV6-9 and TRBJ2-7; TRBD2 matches 7 bases. The V gene end was trimmed by 6 bases and the J gene end by 1 base; junction bases not matched to a gene: 6. Germline V lookup: CDR1 MNHGY, CDR2 SVAAGI. The CDR3 totals 14 residues. For the CDR3, the DNA is TGTGCCAGCAGCCCCAGCGGGACGTCCTACGAGCAGTACTTC. Translating it yields CASSPSGTSYEQYF.

This clone was found once. The chain uses TRBV2 and TRBJ2-7; D might be TRBD2 (7 bases). Germline loops: CDR1 SNHLY, CDR2 FYNNEI. This CDR3 is built from 15 residues. V was clipped by 5 bases and J by 6 bases, with 20 bases between them. CDR3 coding DNA: TGTGCCAGCAGTCCGTGGGGGGCGACTAGCCTCGAGCAGTACTTC. This gives the protein CASSPWGATSLEQYF.

The V and J genes are TRBV6-6 and TRBJ2-1; D is perhaps TRBD1 or TRBD2 (5 bases each). The ends were cut back, 4 bases at V and 5 bases at J, with 12 bases in the middle. CDR1 and CDR2 (germline): MNHNY, SVGAGI (reference sequence). The CDR3 is 14 residues long. In DNA form, the CDR3 reads TGTGCCAGCAGTTTTGGGACGTCCGACAATGAGCAGTTCTTC. Translation: CASSFGTSDNEQFF.

The chain has TRBV6-1 and TRBJ2-7; D call uncertain. The V and J ends lost 6 bases and 1 base respectively, with 7 bases between them. Per germline, CDR1 MNHNS and CDR2 SASEGT. This CDR3 is 12 amino acids long. CDR3 loop: CASRSESYEQYF. CDR3 DNA sequence: TGTGCCAGCAGATCAGAGTCCTACGAGCAGTACTTC.

The rearrangement uses TRBV5-5 and TRBJ2-7, with 7 bases lining up with TRBD2. Per the germline V gene, CDR1 is SGHKS and CDR2 is YYEKEE (reference sequence). The CDR3 runs 15 residues. V lost 2 bases and J lost 3; bases outside the gene matches: 8. The CDR3 reads CASSFAGTTLYEQYF. CDR3 in DNA: TGTGCCAGCAGCTTCGCCGGGACTACCCTCTACGAGCAGTACTTC.

The V call is TRBV6-6, the J call TRBJ2-6; the D gene is possibly TRBD1 (6 bases). The DNA end favors TRBJ2-7, so the J call may be wrong. Germline-derived CDR1 and CDR2 are MNHNY and SVGAGI (reference sequence). This CDR3 has 13 amino acids. CDR3 in amino acids: CASSWDTALEQYF. Here the CDR3 DNA reads TGTGCCAGCAGCTGGGACACCGCGTTGGAGCAGTACTTC.

This clone has only a few counts. This CDR3 reads CASSGPGTSGRGTGELFF. The CDR3 DNA reads as TGTGCCAGTAGTGGTCCCGGGACTAGCGGGAGAGGCACCGGGGAGCTGTTTTTT. The chain carries TRBV19 and TRBJ2-2; 14 bases agree with TRBD2. The germline V gene encodes CDR1 LNHDA and CDR2 SQIVND (reference sequence). The CDR3 has 18 amino acids. The trim removed 5 bases at V and 4 bases at J, leaving 9 bases unmatched. Together with reference TRBV19 and TRBJ2-2, the CDR3 gives the full variable domain: DGGITQSPKYLFRKEGQNVTLSCEQNLNHDAMYWYRQDPGQGLRLIYYSQIVNDFQKGDIAEGYSVSREKKESFPLTVTSAQKNPTAFYLCASSGPGTSGRGTGELFFGEGSRLTVL.

The sample holds a few counts of this clone. This sequence joins TRBV4-3 and TRBJ2-3, with 11 nucleotides matching TRBD2. The J segment lost 0 bases and the V segment lost 1 base, leaving 6 bases of the junction unmatched. Germline CDR1 is LGHNA and CDR2 is YSLEER. This CDR3 is built from 18 residues. CDR3 amino acids: CASSQGWTSGQSTDTQYF. CDR3 DNA: TGCGCCAGCAGCCAAGGATGGACTAGCGGGCAGAGCACAGATACGCAGTATTTT.

The J gene is TRBJ1-2, the V gene TRBV30, with 12 bases lining up with TRBD1. The CDR3 contains 14 residues. Germline CDR1 reads GTSNPN; CDR2 reads SVGIG (reference sequence). V trimming: 0 bases; J trimming: 8 bases; junction bases outside the gene matches: 4. CDR3 DNA: TGTGCCTGGAGTGTAGGGACAGGGGGCCTAGGCTACACCTTC. Translating it yields CAWSVGTGGLGYTF.

The chain recombines TRBV15 with TRBJ1-5, with a possible D match to TRBD1 (6 bases). This CDR3 comprises 15 residues. Germline V gives CDR1 LNHNV, CDR2 YYDKDF (reference sequence). The V gene lost 5 bases and the J gene lost 5 bases, with 16 bases spanning the gap. CDR3 DNA: TGTGCCACCAGCGGTTACAGGGAAGGCCATCAGCCCCAGCATTTT. Its protein is CATSGYREGHQPQHF.